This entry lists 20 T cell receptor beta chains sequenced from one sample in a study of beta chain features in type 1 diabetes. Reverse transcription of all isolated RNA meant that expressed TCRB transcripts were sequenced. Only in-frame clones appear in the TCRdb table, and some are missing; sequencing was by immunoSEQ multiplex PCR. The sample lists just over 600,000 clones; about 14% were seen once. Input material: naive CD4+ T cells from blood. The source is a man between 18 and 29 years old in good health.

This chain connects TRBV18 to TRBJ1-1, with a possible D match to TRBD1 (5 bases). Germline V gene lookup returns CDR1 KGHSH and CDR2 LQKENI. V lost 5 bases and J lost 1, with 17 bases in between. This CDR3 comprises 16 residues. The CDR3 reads CASSFTMGERNTEAFF. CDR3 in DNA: TGTGCCAGCTCATTTACCATGGGGGAACGGAACACTGAAGCTTTCTTT.

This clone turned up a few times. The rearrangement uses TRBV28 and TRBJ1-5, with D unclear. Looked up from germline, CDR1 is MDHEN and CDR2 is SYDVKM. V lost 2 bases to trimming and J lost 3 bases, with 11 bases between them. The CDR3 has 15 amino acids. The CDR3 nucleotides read TGTGCCAGCAGTTTAGAAAGGGCCTACAATCAGCCCCAGCATTTT. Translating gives CASSLERAYNQPQHF.

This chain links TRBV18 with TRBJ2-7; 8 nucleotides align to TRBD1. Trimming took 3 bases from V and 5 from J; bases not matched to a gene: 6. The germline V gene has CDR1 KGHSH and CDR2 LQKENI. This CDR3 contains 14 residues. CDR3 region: CASSPEDRANEQYF. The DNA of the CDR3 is TGTGCCAGCTCACCCGAGGACAGGGCTAACGAGCAGTACTTC.

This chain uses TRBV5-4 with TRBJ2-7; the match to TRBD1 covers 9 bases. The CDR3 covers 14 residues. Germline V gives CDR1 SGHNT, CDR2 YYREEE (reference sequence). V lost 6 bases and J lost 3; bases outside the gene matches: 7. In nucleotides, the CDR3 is TGTGCCAGCAACTCTCCGGGACAGGGCTACGAGCAGTACTTC. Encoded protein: CASNSPGQGYEQYF.

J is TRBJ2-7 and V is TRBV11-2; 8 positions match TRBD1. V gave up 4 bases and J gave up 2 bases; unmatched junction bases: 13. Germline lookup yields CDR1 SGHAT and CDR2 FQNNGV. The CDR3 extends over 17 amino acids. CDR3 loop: CASSWDPRTGTTYEQYF. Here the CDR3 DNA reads TGTGCCAGCAGCTGGGACCCCCGGACAGGGACGACCTACGAGCAGTACTTC.

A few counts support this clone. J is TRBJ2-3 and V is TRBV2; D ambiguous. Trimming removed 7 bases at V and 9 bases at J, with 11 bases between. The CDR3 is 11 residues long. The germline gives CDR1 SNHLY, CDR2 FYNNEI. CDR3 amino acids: CASTAGPTQYF. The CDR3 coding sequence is TGTGCCAGCACGGCCGGGCCCACGCAGTATTTT.

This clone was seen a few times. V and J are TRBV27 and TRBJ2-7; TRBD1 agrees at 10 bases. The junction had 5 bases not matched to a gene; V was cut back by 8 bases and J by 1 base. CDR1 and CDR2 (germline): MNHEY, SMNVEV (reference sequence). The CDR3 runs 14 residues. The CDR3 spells CASGDRGTSYEQYF. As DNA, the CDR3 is TGTGCCAGCGGGGACAGGGGAACATCCTACGAGCAGTACTTC.

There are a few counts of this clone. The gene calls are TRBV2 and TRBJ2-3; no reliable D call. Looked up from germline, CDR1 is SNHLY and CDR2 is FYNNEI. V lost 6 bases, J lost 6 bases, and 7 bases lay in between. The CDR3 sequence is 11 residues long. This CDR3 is CASSIQDTQYF. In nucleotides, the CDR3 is TGTGCCAGCAGCATACAGGATACGCAGTATTTT.

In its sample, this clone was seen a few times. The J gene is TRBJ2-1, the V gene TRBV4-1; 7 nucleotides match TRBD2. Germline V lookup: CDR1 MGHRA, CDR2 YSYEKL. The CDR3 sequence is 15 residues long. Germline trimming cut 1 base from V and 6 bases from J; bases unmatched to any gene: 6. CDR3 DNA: TGCGCCAGCAGCCAAGTGGGGGGGAAGGTCAATGAGCAGTTCTTC. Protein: CASSQVGGKVNEQFF.

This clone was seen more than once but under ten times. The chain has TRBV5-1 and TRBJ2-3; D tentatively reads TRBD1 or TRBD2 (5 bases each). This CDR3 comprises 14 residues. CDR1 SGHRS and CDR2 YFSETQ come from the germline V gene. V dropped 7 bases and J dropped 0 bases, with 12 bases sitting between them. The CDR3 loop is CASFEGRSTDTQYF. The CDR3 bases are TGCGCCAGCTTCGAGGGGCGGAGCACAGATACGCAGTATTTT. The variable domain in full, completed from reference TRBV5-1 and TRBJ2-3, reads KAGVTQTPRYLIKTRGQQVTLSCSPISGHRSVSWYQQTPGQGLQFLFEYFSETQRNKGNFPGRFSGRQFSNSRSEMNVSTLELGDSALYLCASFEGRSTDTQYFGPGTRLTVL.

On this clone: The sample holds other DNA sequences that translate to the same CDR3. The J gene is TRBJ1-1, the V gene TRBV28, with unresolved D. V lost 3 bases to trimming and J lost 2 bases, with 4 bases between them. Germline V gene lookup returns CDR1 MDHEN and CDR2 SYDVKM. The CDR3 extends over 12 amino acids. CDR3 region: CASSLGNTEAFF. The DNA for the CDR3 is TGTGCCAGCAGTTTGGGTAACACTGAAGCTTTCTTT.

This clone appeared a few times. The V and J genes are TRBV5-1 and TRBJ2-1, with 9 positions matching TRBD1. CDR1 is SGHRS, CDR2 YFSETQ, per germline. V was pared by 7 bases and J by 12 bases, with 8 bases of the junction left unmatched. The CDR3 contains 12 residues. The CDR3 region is CASHAGTGLQFF. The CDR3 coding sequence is TGCGCCAGCCATGCAGGGACAGGGCTGCAGTTCTTC.

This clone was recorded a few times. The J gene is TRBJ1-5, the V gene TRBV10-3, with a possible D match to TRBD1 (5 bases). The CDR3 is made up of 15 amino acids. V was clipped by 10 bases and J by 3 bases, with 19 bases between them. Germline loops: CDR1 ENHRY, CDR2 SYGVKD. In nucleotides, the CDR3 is TGTGCCACGCGTGGGGCGGGGGAGGTCAATCAGCCCCAGCATTTT. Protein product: CATRGAGEVNQPQHF.

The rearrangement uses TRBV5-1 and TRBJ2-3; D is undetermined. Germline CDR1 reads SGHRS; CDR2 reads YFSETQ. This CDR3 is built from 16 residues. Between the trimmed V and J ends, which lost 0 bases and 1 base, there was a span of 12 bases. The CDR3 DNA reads TGCGCCAGCAGCTTGGAGGGCAGCATAGGCACAGATACGCAGTATTTT. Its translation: CASSLEGSIGTDTQYF.

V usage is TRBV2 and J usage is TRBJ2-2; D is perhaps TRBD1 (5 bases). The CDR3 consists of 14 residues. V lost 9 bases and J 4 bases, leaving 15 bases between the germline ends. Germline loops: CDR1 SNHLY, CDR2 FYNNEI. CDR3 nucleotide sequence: TGTGCCAGTGTAGGGGCAGCCTTCACCGGGGAGCTGTTTTTT. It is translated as CASVGAAFTGELFF.

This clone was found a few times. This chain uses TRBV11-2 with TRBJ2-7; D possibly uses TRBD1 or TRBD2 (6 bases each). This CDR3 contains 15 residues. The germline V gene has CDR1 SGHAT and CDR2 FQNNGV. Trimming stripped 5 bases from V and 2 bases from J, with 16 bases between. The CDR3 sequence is CASSLNRGETYEQYF. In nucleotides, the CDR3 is TGTGCCAGCAGCCTAAATAGGGGGGAGACCTACGAGCAGTACTTC.

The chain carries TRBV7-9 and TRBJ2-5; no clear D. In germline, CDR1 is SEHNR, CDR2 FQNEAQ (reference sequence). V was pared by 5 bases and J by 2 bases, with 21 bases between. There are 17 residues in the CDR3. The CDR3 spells CASSQRVRLAPQETQYF. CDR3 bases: TGTGCCAGCAGCCAAAGGGTGAGGTTAGCACCGCAAGAGACCCAGTACTTC.

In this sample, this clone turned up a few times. In DNA, the CDR3 is TGTGCCATCAGTGGAAGGGATCTGGCCTACGAGCAGTACTTC. Its translation: CAISGRDLAYEQYF. V usage is TRBV10-3 and J usage is TRBJ2-7; unclear D gene. Germline CDR1 reads ENHRY; CDR2 reads SYGVKD. Trimming removed 4 bases at V and 2 bases at J, with 12 bases between. The CDR3 length is 14 residues.

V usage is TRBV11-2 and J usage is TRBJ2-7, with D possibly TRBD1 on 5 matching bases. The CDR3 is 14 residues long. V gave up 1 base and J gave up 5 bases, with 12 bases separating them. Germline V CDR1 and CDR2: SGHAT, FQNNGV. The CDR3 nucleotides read TGTGCCAGCAGCTTAGTAGGCAGGGCCGACGAGCAGTACTTC. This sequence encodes CASSLVGRADEQYF.

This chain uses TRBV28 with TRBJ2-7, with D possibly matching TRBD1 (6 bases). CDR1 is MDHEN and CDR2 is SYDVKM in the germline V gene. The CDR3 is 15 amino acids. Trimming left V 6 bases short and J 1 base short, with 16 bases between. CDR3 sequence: CASRRSGTKSYEQYF. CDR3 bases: TGTGCCAGCAGGCGCTCCGGGACAAAATCCTACGAGCAGTACTTC.